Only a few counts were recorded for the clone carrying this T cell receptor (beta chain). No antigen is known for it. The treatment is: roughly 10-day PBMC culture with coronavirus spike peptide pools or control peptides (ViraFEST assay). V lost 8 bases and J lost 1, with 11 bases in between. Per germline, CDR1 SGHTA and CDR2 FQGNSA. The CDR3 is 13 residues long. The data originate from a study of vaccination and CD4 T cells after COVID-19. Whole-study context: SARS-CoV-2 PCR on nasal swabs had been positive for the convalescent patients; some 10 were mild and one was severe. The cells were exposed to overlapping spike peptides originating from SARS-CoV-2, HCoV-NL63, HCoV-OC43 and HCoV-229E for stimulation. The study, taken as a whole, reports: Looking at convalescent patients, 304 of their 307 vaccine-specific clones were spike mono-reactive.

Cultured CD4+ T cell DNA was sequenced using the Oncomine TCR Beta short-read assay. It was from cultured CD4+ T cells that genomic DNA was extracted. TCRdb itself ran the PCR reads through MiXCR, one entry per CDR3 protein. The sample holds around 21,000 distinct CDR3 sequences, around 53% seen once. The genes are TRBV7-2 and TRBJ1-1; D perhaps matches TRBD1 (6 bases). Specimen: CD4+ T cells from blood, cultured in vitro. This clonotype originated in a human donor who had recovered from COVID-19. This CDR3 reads CASDLQGNTEAFF. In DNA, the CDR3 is TGTGCCAGCGACTTACAGGGGAACACTGAAGCTTTCTTT.